Listed below are T cell receptor beta chains from one sample, sequenced in a study of regulatory T cells in long-lasting Graves disease. TCRdb analysed the multiplex PCR reads with MiXCR anew, one entry per CDR3 protein. The table records roughly 500,000 distinct CDR3 sequences, more than 10% of them present only once. The same data also contributed to another study, on T cells in Graves' hyperthyroidism and ophthalmopathy.

The sample in question was peripheral blood mononuclear cells (PBMCs), obtained at new diagnosis, from a patient treated with antithyroid drugs. The origin of the receptors is a young woman with Graves disease. The CDR3 runs from the conserved cysteine through the conserved F or W. Each record gives: J gene, D gene, V gene, clone size, CDR3 protein, CDR3 DNA. A D gene is named only where the DNA matches it firmly. Expanded clones get a size class; other rows say once, few or many, or leave the size out.

>TRBJ1-4|NA|TRBV28|NA
CASCREEATNEKLLF
TGTGCCAGCTGCAGGGAAGAAGCGACTAATGAAAAACTGCTTTTT
>TRBJ1-2|NA|TRBV11-3|many
CASSPSSSWDPYGYTF
TGTGCCAGCAGCCCGAGTTCCAGCTGGGACCCCTATGGCTACACCTTC
>TRBJ2-1|NA|TRBV7-3|NA
CASSLNGELGYSEQFF
TGTGCCAGCAGCTTAAATGGGGAATTGGGCTACAGTGAGCAGTTCTTC
>TRBJ1-2|TRBD1|TRBV30|many
CAWSRDRGNYGYTF
TGTGCCTGGAGTAGGGACAGGGGGAACTATGGCTACACCTTC
>TRBJ2-7|NA|TRBV28|many
CASISGGGYEQYF
TGTGCCAGCATATCTGGAGGGGGCTACGAGCAGTACTTC
>TRBJ2-1|NA|TRBV6-1|few
CAIQGTGRNRNNEQFF
TGTGCCATACAGGGTACAGGCCGAAACCGAAACAATGAGCAGTTCTTC
>TRBJ1-2|NA|TRBV6-1|NA
CASSKTGISPNGYTF
TGTGCCAGCAGTAAAACCGGGATTAGTCCGAATGGCTACACCTTC
>TRBJ2-5|TRBD2|TRBV2|many
CASRPSGSSFETQYF
TGTGCCAGCAGACCTAGCGGGAGTAGTTTCGAGACCCAGTACTTC
>TRBJ2-7|NA|TRBV28|many
CASSLRGGDISSYEQYF
TGTGCCAGCAGTTTAAGGGGGGGGGACATCAGCTCCTACGAGCAGTACTTC
>TRBJ1-5|TRBD1|TRBV19|many
CASKGALDTGPQHF
TGTGCCAGTAAGGGGGCGTTGGACACTGGGCCCCAGCATTTT
>TRBJ2-1|NA|TRBV27|many
CASSVSSVPRGNEQFF
TGTGCCAGCAGTGTTTCTAGCGTCCCAAGGGGTAATGAGCAGTTCTTC
>TRBJ1-5|TRBD1|TRBV19|NA
CASTGQGRVSNQPQHF
TGTGCCAGCACGGGACAGGGGAGGGTAAGCAATCAGCCCCAGCATTTT
>TRBJ1-1|TRBD1|TRBV7-2|many
CASSLVKGARTEAFF
TGTGCCAGCAGCTTAGTCAAGGGGGCGAGGACTGAAGCTTTCTTT
>TRBJ2-2|TRBD2|TRBV6-1|few
CASSRASGSGGELFF
TGTGCCAGCAGTCGGGCTAGCGGATCAGGCGGGGAGCTGTTTTTT
>TRBJ2-7|TRBD1|TRBV27|many
CASSPPYRGRHEQYF
TGTGCCAGCAGTCCGCCCTACAGGGGTCGCCACGAGCAGTACTTC
>TRBJ2-7|TRBD2|TRBV6-2/TRBV6-3|NA
CASRTGTSGNHEQYF
TGTGCCAGCAGGACTGGGACTAGCGGGAACCACGAGCAGTACTTC
>TRBJ1-6|NA|TRBV7-2|once
CASSFGDRLNSPLHF
TGTGCCAGCAGCTTCGGAGACAGGTTGAATTCACCCCTCCACTTT
>TRBJ1-5|NA|TRBV19|many
CASSPYLGNQPQHF
TGTGCCAGTAGTCCCTACCTAGGGAATCAGCCCCAGCATTTT
>TRBJ2-7|TRBD1|TRBV19|many
CASSNFLRQGNPYEQYF
TGTGCCAGTAGTAACTTCCTTCGACAGGGAAACCCCTACGAGCAGTACTTC
>TRBJ2-1|NA|TRBV19|many
CASKAGAFAYNEQFF
TGTGCCAGTAAGGCAGGGGCTTTTGCCTACAATGAGCAGTTCTTC
>TRBJ1-4|TRBD1|TRBV19|few
CASSTQQGIREKLFF
TGTGCCAGTAGTACCCAACAGGGGATTCGGGAAAAACTGTTTTTT
>TRBJ2-5|NA|TRBV6-2/TRBV6-3|many
CASSSGISETQYF
TGTGCCAGCAGTTCGGGGATCTCAGAGACCCAGTACTTC
>TRBJ1-3|NA|TRBV2|many
CASTTGLRNTIYF
TGTGCCAGCACTACAGGGCTCCGAAACACCATATATTTT
>TRBJ1-2|TRBD1|TRBV5-6|many
CASSLPTGGDGYTF
TGTGCCAGCAGCTTGCCGACAGGGGGCGATGGCTACACCTTC
>TRBJ2-5|NA|TRBV20-1|many
CSARGVGVSGAQYF
TGCAGTGCTAGGGGGGTTGGGGTCTCGGGGGCCCAGTACTTC
>TRBJ2-1|NA|TRBV19|NA
CASSVGPGAFDEQFF
TGTGCCAGTAGTGTCGGCCCTGGGGCCTTTGATGAGCAGTTCTTC
>TRBJ1-2|NA|TRBV5-4|few
CASSSGADFGYGYTF
TGTGCCAGCAGCTCGGGGGCGGATTTCGGCTATGGCTACACCTTC
>TRBJ2-7|NA|TRBV11-3|many
CASSSRDSRREQYF
TGTGCCAGCAGCTCGCGGGACTCCCGAAGGGAGCAGTACTTC
>TRBJ2-1|TRBD1|TRBV4-2|NA
CASSQVGTGLNNEQFF
TGTGCCAGCAGCCAAGTCGGGACAGGCCTAAACAATGAGCAGTTCTTC
>TRBJ1-2|NA|TRBV20-1|many
CSASGNYGYTF
TGCAGTGCTTCAGGGAACTATGGCTACACCTTC
>TRBJ1-1|NA|TRBV19|few
CASSIGKGNTEAFF
TGTGCCAGTAGTATAGGGAAGGGGAACACTGAAGCTTTCTTT
>TRBJ2-1|TRBD2|TRBV28|NA
CASLISGSYEQFF
TGTGCCAGCTTGATTAGCGGGAGTTATGAGCAGTTCTTC
>TRBJ2-5|TRBD1|TRBV28|many
CASRLTGYEETQYF
TGTGCCAGCAGATTGACAGGGTATGAAGAGACCCAGTACTTC
>TRBJ1-3|NA|TRBV20-1|many
CSASRPGPGNTIYF
TGCAGTGCTAGTAGGCCAGGGCCTGGAAACACCATATATTTT
>TRBJ2-5|NA|TRBV5-6|many
CASSFLAWETQYF
TGTGCCAGCAGCTTTTTGGCTTGGGAGACCCAGTACTTC
>TRBJ1-6|NA|TRBV28|many
CASSLWDPSSPLHF
TGTGCCAGCAGTTTATGGGACCCTAGTTCACCCCTCCACTTT
>TRBJ2-7|NA|TRBV6-2/TRBV6-3|many
CASRNRAEQYF
TGTGCCAGCAGAAACAGGGCCGAGCAGTACTTC
>TRBJ1-2|TRBD1|TRBV6-1|NA
CACGQGARYGYTF
TGTGCCTGCGGACAGGGGGCCCGCTATGGCTACACCTTC